The sequence of this T cell receptor (beta chain) was determined in a study of shared clonotypes between healthy human individuals. Findings of the study overall: Generation probabilities were higher for clonotypes shared across all four sorted-subset donors than for unshared ones.

Notes on this clone: The antigen remains undetermined. Other DNA variants within this sample encode the same CDR3.

The donors were all Caucasian adults (living in Nashville, Tennessee). The study separated CD4+ cells into CD45RA+ naive and CD45RA-negative memory subsets. Per the original data handling: ImmunoSEQ gave junction-only sequences without quality scores, so filtering differed. Some clones are missing from TCRdb's copy, which holds only in-frame ones; the method was immunoSEQ multiplex PCR. The D gene and trimming were derived from the DNA, and the V and J assignments and clone size from that table. Of 2 million to 2.5 million clones detected, approximately 94% appear once; the ten largest clones hold approximately 0.13%. The sample comprised naive CD4+ T cells sorted from blood. As for subset: CD45RA+ positively selected. The sequence was obtained from a man younger than 35 in good health.

Here the CDR3 DNA reads TGTGCCAGCAGTCTGGGGGGGGAGCAGTACTTC. Translation: CASSLGGEQYF. The gene calls are TRBV27 and TRBJ2-7; 7 bases fit TRBD2. V shed 5 bases and J 7 bases; nucleotides not matched to a gene: 2. The CDR3 is 11 residues long. The germline V gene encodes CDR1 MNHEY and CDR2 SMNVEV (reference sequence).